Presented here are 26 T cell receptor beta chains from one specimen sequenced in a study of blood T cell repertoires in COVID-19. Sequencing was performed with immunoSEQ multiplex PCR; in TCRdb, only in-frame clones are kept and a portion is missing. The sample carries tens of thousands of clones, about 81% recorded once. Input material: peripheral blood. Receptors were obtained from a man aged 50-59 years with active COVID-19.

The V call is TRBV10-2, the J call TRBJ1-1; tentatively, D is TRBD1 (5 bases). With 5 bases removed from V and 6 bases from J, the gap between germline ends came to 16 bases. The germline V gene has CDR1 WSHSY and CDR2 SAAADI. This CDR3 is 14 amino acids long. The CDR3 DNA reads TGCGCCAGCAGTAGGGGAGGGAAAGGGGCTGAAGCTTTCTTT. It translates to CASSRGGKGAEAFF.

This chain connects TRBV5-5 to TRBJ2-3, with D possibly TRBD2 on 5 matching bases. From germline, CDR1 is SGHKS and CDR2 YYEKEE (reference sequence). V lost 0 bases and J lost 1, with 9 bases in between. CDR3 length: 15 amino acids. The CDR3 sequence is CASSLVSGGTDTQYF. CDR3 nucleotide sequence: TGTGCCAGCAGCTTGGTGTCCGGGGGCACAGATACGCAGTATTTT.

V is TRBV5-1 and J is TRBJ2-1; 13 bases fit TRBD2. Per the germline V gene, CDR1 is SGHRS and CDR2 is YFSETQ. CDR3 length: 19 amino acids. J gave up 0 bases and V 3 bases, and 9 bases lay outside the gene matches. The CDR3 nucleotides are TGCGCCAGCAGCTCAGCGGGGACTAGCGGGGCTAGCTCCTACAATGAGCAGTTCTTC. Protein sequence: CASSSAGTSGASSYNEQFF. Full variable domain (remainder filled in from reference TRBV5-1 and TRBJ2-1): KAGVTQTPRYLIKTRGQQVTLSCSPISGHRSVSWYQQTPGQGLQFLFEYFSETQRNKGNFPGRFSGRQFSNSRSEMNVSTLELGDSALYLCASSSAGTSGASSYNEQFFGPGTRLTVL.

This chain joins TRBV10-1 and TRBJ2-1; 10 bases are shared with TRBD2. The CDR3 is 17 amino acids. The J segment lost 5 bases and the V segment lost 6 bases, leaving 13 bases of the junction unmatched. The germline V gene has CDR1 WNHNN and CDR2 SYGVQD (reference sequence). Written as DNA, the CDR3 is TGCGCCAGCAGACCTACCTACAGCGGGGGGGGCCACAATGAGCAGTTCTTC. This gives the protein CASRPTYSGGGHNEQFF.

This chain links TRBV5-1 with TRBJ1-2, with a weak D call TRBD1 (6 bases). CDR1 SGHRS and CDR2 YFSETQ come from the germline V gene. The CDR3 is 17 amino acids. Deletions cut 4 bases from V and 2 bases from J, with 21 bases between. The CDR3 here is CASSTPRKTGTNYGYTF. The DNA for the CDR3 is TGCGCCAGCAGCACGCCGAGAAAGACCGGGACAAACTATGGCTACACCTTC.

V usage is TRBV5-6 and J usage is TRBJ1-2, with D uncertain. The CDR3 runs to 15 residues. Germline CDR1 is SGHDT and CDR2 is YYEEEE. Trimming left V 6 bases short and J 12 bases short, with 27 bases between. DNA of the CDR3: TGTGCCAGCACCAATTGGGCGGGCAGTCCCATGAGTAACACCTTC. Protein product: CASTNWAGSPMSNTF. The variable domain in full, completed from reference TRBV5-6 and TRBJ1-2, reads DAGVTQSPTHLIKTRGQQVTLRCSPKSGHDTVSWYQQALGQGPQFIFQYYEEEERQRGNFPDRFSGHQFPNYSSELNVNALLLGDSALYLCASTNWAGSPMSNTFGSGTRLTVV.

CDR3 in amino acids: CASLGASGGGSPLHF. Here the CDR3 DNA reads TGTGCCAGCCTCGGCGCCTCCGGGGGAGGCTCACCCCTCCACTTT. The chain employs TRBV28 and TRBJ1-6, with D tentatively TRBD1 (5 bases). Germline-derived CDR1 and CDR2 are MDHEN and SYDVKM. CDR3 length: 15 residues. The germline V and J ends were trimmed by 8 bases and 10 bases, with 21 bases remaining between them.

The chain carries TRBV5-5 and TRBJ2-7, with unresolved D. Trimming took off 0 bases at V and 4 bases at J, with 11 bases between the two ends. The germline CDR1 and CDR2 sequences are SGHKS and YYEKEE (reference sequence). This CDR3 region has 14 residues. CDR3 nucleotide sequence: TGTGCCAGCAGCTTGGTGAGCGTAAGTTACGAGCAGTACTTC. It is translated as CASSLVSVSYEQYF.

The CDR3 bases are TGTGCCAGCAGTTTCGGGTTTGGCACCATATATTTT. Translating it yields CASSFGFGTIYF. The chain couples TRBV12-3 or TRBV12-4 to TRBJ1-3; D gene uncertain. CDR3 length: 12 amino acids. V lost 3 bases, J lost 9 bases, and 9 bases lay in between.

The genes are TRBV11-3 and TRBJ2-1, with 14 bases lining up with TRBD2. Germline V gene data show CDR1 as SGHNT and CDR2 as YENEEA. The V gene end was trimmed by 3 bases and the J gene end by 0 bases; junction bases not matched to a gene: 4. CDR3 length equals 18 residues. The CDR3 DNA is TGTGCCAGCAGCTTTCAGACTAGCGGGGGGGCCTCCTACAATGAGCAGTTCTTC. Its protein is CASSFQTSGGASYNEQFF.

The rearrangement uses TRBV5-4 and TRBJ2-5; 9 bases agree with TRBD2. The CDR3 sequence is 16 residues long. The germline gives CDR1 SGHNT, CDR2 YYREEE (reference sequence). With V trimmed by 4 bases and J by 0 bases, 7 bases remained unmatched. CDR3 sequence reads: CASSRRLAGNQETQYF. In nucleotides, the CDR3 is TGTGCCAGCAGCCGTAGGCTAGCGGGGAACCAAGAGACCCAGTACTTC.

The V call is TRBV4-3, the J call TRBJ2-2; 9 bases fit TRBD2. The CDR3 runs to 18 residues. V was pared by 0 bases and J by 0 bases, with 5 bases of the junction left unmatched. Germline values: CDR1 LGHNA, CDR2 YSLEER. CDR3 DNA sequence: TGCGCCAGCAGCCAAGATTATAGCGGGGGCCCGAACACCGGGGAGCTGTTTTTT. This codes for CASSQDYSGGPNTGELFF.

This clone was observed a single time. V usage is TRBV29-1 and J usage is TRBJ1-2, with 11 positions matching TRBD1. CDR1 and CDR2 from the germline V gene are SQVTM and ANQGSEA. The CDR3 has 13 residues. Trimming removed 6 bases from V and 6 bases from J; junction bases left unmatched: 6. The CDR3 region is CSVRDRGWDGYTF. CDR3 DNA: TGCAGCGTGAGGGACAGGGGGTGGGATGGCTACACCTTC.

This chain joins TRBV24-1 and TRBJ2-3, with 8 bases fitting TRBD1. The CDR3 loop spans 15 amino acids. Germline values: CDR1 KGHDR, CDR2 SFDVKD. The V gene end was trimmed by 0 bases and the J gene end by 5 bases; junction bases not matched to a gene: 3. The CDR3 region has the DNA TGTGCCACCAGTGATTTGACAGGGGGAATAGATACGCAGTATTTT. This sequence encodes CATSDLTGGIDTQYF.

This clone has a handful of counts. The chain joins TRBV7-6 to TRBJ2-1; possible D gene TRBD1, 5 bases. Germline lookup yields CDR1 SGHVS and CDR2 FNYEAQ. Trimming removed 1 base from V and 5 bases from J, with 12 bases in between. The CDR3 has 15 residues. The CDR3 sequence is CASSLGQGWNNEQFF. The CDR3 DNA reads as TGTGCCAGCAGCTTAGGGCAGGGATGGAACAATGAGCAGTTCTTC.

In its sample, this clone was seen once. The gene calls are TRBV11-2 and TRBJ2-7; 8 positions match TRBD1. This CDR3 region has 14 residues. With V trimmed by 4 bases and J by 3 bases, 5 bases remained unmatched. CDR1 is SGHAT, CDR2 FQNNGV, per germline. The CDR3 DNA is TGTGCCAGCAGCTACGGACAGGGCCGCTACGAGCAGTACTTC. Amino acids: CASSYGQGRYEQYF.

The chain recombines TRBV6-5 with TRBJ1-1; tentative D call: TRBD1 (5 bases). The ends were cut back, 8 bases at V and 5 bases at J, with 15 bases in the middle. Per germline, CDR1 MNHEY and CDR2 SVGAGI. The CDR3 sequence is 13 residues long. In DNA form, the CDR3 reads TGTGCCAGCGCGCAGGGCGTGGGGACTGAAGCTTTCTTT. Its protein is CASAQGVGTEAFF.

V is TRBV19 and J is TRBJ1-2; D remains ambiguous. Germline lookup yields CDR1 LNHDA and CDR2 SQIVND (reference sequence). V was trimmed by 6 bases and J by 7 bases, leaving 24 bases between them. This CDR3 spans 16 amino acids. Here the CDR3 reads CASSPFLGTDNPGYTF. The CDR3 nucleotides read TGTGCCAGTAGCCCCTTTTTGGGTACAGACAACCCTGGCTACACCTTC.

This chain links TRBV5-1 with TRBJ2-1; tentatively, D is TRBD1 (6 bases). The V gene lost 4 bases and the J gene lost 3 bases, with 14 bases spanning the gap. The CDR3 has 15 amino acids. Germline-derived CDR1 and CDR2 are SGHRS and YFSETQ. The CDR3 reads CASSQGDNYYNEQFF. As DNA, the CDR3 is TGCGCCAGCAGCCAAGGGGACAACTACTACAATGAGCAGTTCTTC.

The chain uses TRBV4-2 and TRBJ1-2; no reliable D call. Trimming removed 3 bases from V and 3 bases from J, with 17 bases in between. The CDR3 consists of 16 residues. Germline values: CDR1 LGHNA, CDR2 YNFKEQ. Here the CDR3 DNA reads TGTGCCAGCAGCCAGGCTTCCGAATCCGTTGACTATGGCTACACCTTC. Amino acids: CASSQASESVDYGYTF.

V is TRBV3-1 (or the pseudogene TRBV3-2) and J is TRBJ1-2; weak D call: TRBD1 (6 bases). Trimming left V 0 bases short and J 4 bases short, with 15 bases between. This CDR3 is 16 amino acids long. Germline lookup yields CDR1 LGHDT and CDR2 YNNKEL (reference sequence). The CDR3 sequence is CASSQDDLQGFYGYTF. The CDR3 region has the DNA TGTGCCAGCAGCCAAGACGACCTACAGGGCTTCTATGGCTACACCTTC.

The chain couples TRBV9 to TRBJ1-4; D is undetermined. The germline V gene has CDR1 SGDLS and CDR2 YYNGEE. The CDR3 has 14 amino acids. Trimming removed 0 bases from V and 0 bases from J, with 3 bases in between. The CDR3: CASSVVATNEKLFF. The CDR3 DNA sequence: TGTGCCAGCAGCGTAGTCGCAACTAATGAAAAACTGTTTTTT.

The chain employs TRBV18 and TRBJ2-1; TRBD2 agrees at 8 bases. This CDR3 region has 18 residues. Germline values: CDR1 KGHSH, CDR2 LQKENI. Trimming removed 0 bases from V and 5 bases from J; junction bases left unmatched: 12. The CDR3 nucleotides read TGTGCCAGCTCACCACCGGAAGGGGCGGGGGGCCACCACAATGAGCAGTTCTTC. Protein product: CASSPPEGAGGHHNEQFF.

The genes are TRBV11-2 and TRBJ2-2; D gene ambiguous. Germline CDR1 and CDR2: SGHAT and FQNNGV. The CDR3 contains 14 residues. Deletions cut 2 bases from V and 5 bases from J, with 9 bases between. CDR3 amino acids: CASSLFTDTGELFF. The CDR3 DNA sequence: TGTGCCAGCAGCTTATTTACAGATACCGGGGAGCTGTTTTTT.

The chain is built from TRBV5-5 and TRBJ2-5, with 9 bases fitting TRBD2. The germline gives CDR1 SGHKS, CDR2 YYEKEE (reference sequence). This CDR3 contains 16 residues. The J segment lost 0 bases and the V segment lost 5 bases, leaving 8 bases of the junction unmatched. In DNA, the CDR3 is TGTGCCAGCAGGGTTAGCGGGGGTGCGTACCAAGAGACCCAGTACTTC. Residues: CASRVSGGAYQETQYF. Based on the CDR3 plus reference TRBV5-5 and TRBJ2-5, the full variable domain is DAGVTQSPTHLIKTRGQQVTLRCSPISGHKSVSWYQQVLGQGPQFIFQYYEKEERGRGNFPDRFSARQFPNYSSELNVNALLLGDSALYLCASRVSGGAYQETQYFGPGTRLLVL.

The genes are TRBV19 and TRBJ1-5, with TRBD1 identical over 10 bases. This CDR3 has 15 amino acids. J was trimmed by 7 bases and V by 4 bases; bases with no gene match: 7. The germline V gene encodes CDR1 LNHDA and CDR2 SQIVND (reference sequence). CDR3 DNA: TGTGCCAGTAGTAGAGACAGGGGGCAGGGACAGCCCCAGCATTTT. This codes for CASSRDRGQGQPQHF.